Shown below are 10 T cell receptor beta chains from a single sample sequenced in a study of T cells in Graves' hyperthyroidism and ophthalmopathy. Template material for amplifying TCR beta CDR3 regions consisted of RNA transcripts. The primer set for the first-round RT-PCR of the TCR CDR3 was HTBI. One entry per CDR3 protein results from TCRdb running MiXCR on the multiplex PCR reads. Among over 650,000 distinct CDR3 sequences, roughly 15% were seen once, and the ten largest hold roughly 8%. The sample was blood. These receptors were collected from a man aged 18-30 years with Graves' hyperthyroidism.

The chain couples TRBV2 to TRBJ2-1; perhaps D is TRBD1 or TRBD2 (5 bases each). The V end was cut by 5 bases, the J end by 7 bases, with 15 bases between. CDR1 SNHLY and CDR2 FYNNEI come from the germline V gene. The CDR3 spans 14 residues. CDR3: CASSSGLPGNEQFF. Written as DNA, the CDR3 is TGTGCCAGCAGTTCAGGGCTCCCGGGGAATGAGCAGTTCTTC.

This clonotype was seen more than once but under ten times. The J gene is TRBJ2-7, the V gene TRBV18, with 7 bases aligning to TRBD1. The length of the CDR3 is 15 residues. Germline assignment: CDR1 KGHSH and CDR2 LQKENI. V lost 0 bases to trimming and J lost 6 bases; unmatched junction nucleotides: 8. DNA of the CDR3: TGTGCCAGCTCACCACCGGGCAGGGGGACCTCCGAGCAGTACTTC. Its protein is CASSPPGRGTSEQYF.

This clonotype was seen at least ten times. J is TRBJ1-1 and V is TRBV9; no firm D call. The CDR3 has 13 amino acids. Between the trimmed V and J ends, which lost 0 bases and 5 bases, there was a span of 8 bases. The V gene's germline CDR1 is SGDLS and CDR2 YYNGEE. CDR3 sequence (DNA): TGTGCCAGCAGCGTAGAGGCCTTTACTGAAGCTTTCTTT. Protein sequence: CASSVEAFTEAFF. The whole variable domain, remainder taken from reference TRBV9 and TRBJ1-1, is DSGVTQTPKHLITATGQRVTLRCSPRSGDLSVYWYQQSLDQGLQFLIQYYNGEERAKGNILERFSAQQFPDLHSELNLSSLELGDSALYFCASSVEAFTEAFFGQGTRLTVV.

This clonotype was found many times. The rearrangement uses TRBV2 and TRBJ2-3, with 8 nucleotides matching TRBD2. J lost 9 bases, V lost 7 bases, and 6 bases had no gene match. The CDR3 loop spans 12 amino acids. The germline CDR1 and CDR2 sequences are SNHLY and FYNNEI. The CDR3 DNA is TGTGCCAGCAACTTACTAGCGGAGACGCAGTATTTT. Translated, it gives CASNLLAETQYF.

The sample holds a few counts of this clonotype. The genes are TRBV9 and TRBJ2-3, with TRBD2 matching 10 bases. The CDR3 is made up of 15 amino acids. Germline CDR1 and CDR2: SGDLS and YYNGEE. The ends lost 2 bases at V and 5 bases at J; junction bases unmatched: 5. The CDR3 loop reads CASSVSGRPGDTQYF. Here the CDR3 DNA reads TGTGCCAGCAGCGTTAGCGGGAGGCCGGGAGATACGCAGTATTTT.

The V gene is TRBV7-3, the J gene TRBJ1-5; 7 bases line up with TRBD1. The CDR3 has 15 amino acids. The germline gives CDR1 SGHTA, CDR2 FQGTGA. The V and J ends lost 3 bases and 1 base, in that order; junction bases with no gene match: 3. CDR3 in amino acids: CASSFDRVSNQPQHF. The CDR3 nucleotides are TGTGCCAGCAGCTTCGACAGGGTAAGCAATCAGCCCCAGCATTTT.

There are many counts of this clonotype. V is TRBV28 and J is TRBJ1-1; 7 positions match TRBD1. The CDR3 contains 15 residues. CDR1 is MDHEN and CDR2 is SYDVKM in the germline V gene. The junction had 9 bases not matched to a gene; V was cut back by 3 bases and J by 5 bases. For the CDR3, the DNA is TGTGCCAGCAGTTTGGCCGGGACAGTAAGTACTGAAGCTTTCTTT. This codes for CASSLAGTVSTEAFF.

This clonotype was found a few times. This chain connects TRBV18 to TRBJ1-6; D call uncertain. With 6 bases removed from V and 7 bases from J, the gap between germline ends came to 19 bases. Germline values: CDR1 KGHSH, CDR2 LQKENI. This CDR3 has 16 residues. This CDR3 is CASSPGRWRENSPLHF. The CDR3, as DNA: TGTGCCAGCTCTCCCGGAAGGTGGCGGGAGAATTCACCCCTCCACTTT.

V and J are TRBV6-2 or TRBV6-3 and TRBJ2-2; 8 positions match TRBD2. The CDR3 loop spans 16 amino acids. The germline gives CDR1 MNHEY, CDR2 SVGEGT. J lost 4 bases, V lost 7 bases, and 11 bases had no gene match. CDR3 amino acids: CASTSLAGLSTGELFF. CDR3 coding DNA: TGTGCCAGCACCTCCTTAGCGGGACTAAGCACCGGGGAGCTGTTTTTT.

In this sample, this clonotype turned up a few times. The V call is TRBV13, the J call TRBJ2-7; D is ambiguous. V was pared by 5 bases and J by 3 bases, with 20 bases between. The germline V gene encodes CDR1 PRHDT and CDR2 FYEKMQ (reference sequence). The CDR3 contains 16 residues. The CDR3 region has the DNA TGTGCCAGCAGCCTCGAGGAGCTTCTCATCCTCTACGAGCAGTACTTC. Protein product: CASSLEELLILYEQYF. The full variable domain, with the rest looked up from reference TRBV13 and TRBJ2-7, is AAGVIQSPRHLIKEKRETATLKCYPIPRHDTVYWYQQGPGQDPQFLISFYEKMQSDKGSIPDRFSAQQFSDYHSELNMSSLELGDSALYFCASSLEELLILYEQYFGPGTRLTVT.